One TCR beta chain is described in this entry. The data derive from a study of technical replicates of blood from a handful of donors. The protocol was immunoSEQ multiplex PCR, while the TCRdb copy is restricted to in-frame clones and leaves out a portion. The sample yields under 95,000 clones, roughly 94% seen once. The CDR3 contains 12 residues. The junction had 4 bases not matched to a gene; V was cut back by 11 bases and J by 5 bases. The germline V gene encodes CDR1 MNHNS and CDR2 SASEGT. The clonotype originates from a human donor in good health. The rearrangement joins TRBV6-1 to TRBJ2-1; 9 nucleotides line up with TRBD1. Sequenced sample: T cells isolated from PBMCs. The CDR3 sequence is CACRDRDNEQFF. In DNA, the CDR3 is TGTGCCTGCCGGGACAGGGACAATGAGCAGTTCTTC.